These T cell receptor beta chains were read from a single sample in a study of beta chain features in type 1 diabetes. Using immunoSEQ multiplex PCR, the repertoire was profiled, and TCRdb retains in-frame clones only, with some absent. The sample consists of approximately 380,000 clones, over 12% of them appearing once. The specimen was naive CD4+ T cells from blood. The receptors stem from a woman aged 18-29 years in good health. Both conserved end residues are part of each CDR3. D genes are given only for firm matches. Rows may omit the clone size; those that give it use once, few, many or a size class.

D: TRBD1; J: TRBJ2-2; V: TRBV5-1; size: few; DNA: TGCGCCAGCAGCGAGAAGGCCAGGGGGACGGCCGGGGAGCTGTTTTTT; CDR3: CASSEKARGTAGELFF
D: TRBD1; J: TRBJ1-2; V: TRBV29-1; size: NA; DNA: TGCAGCGTTGATGTGACAGGGGGCCGAGGCTACACCTTC; CDR3: CSVDVTGGRGYTF
D: TRBD1; J: TRBJ1-2; V: TRBV5-1; size: NA; DNA: TGCGCCAGCAGCTTGCGGGACAGTAACTATGGCTACACCTTC; CDR3: CASSLRDSNYGYTF
D: NA; J: TRBJ1-5; V: TRBV7-2; size: NA; DNA: TGTGCCAGCAGCTCGGACAGACTGTCTCGGCCCCAGCATTTT; CDR3: CASSSDRLSRPQHF
D: NA; J: TRBJ2-7; V: TRBV18; size: NA; DNA: TGTGCCAGCTCACAGACTGCCCAGCCGAACTCCTACGAGCAGTACTTC; CDR3: CASSQTAQPNSYEQYF
D: TRBD1; J: TRBJ2-2; V: TRBV5-6; size: NA; DNA: TGTGCCAGCAGCTTGGGTCTGTCCAGGGGGCGCCGGGAGCTGTTTTTT; CDR3: CASSLGLSRGRRELFF
D: TRBD2; J: TRBJ2-7; V: TRBV7-9; size: NA; DNA: TGTGCCAGCTCTGGGGGGGGAGTAAAGTTC; CDR3: CASSGGGVKF
D: TRBD2; J: TRBJ2-7; V: TRBV18; size: few; DNA: TGTGCCAGCTCACCAGGGACTAGCGGTTACGAGCAGTACTTC; CDR3: CASSPGTSGYEQYF
D: TRBD2; J: TRBJ2-5; V: TRBV29-1; size: NA; DNA: TGCAGCGGCCTAGCGGGAGGGCAAGAGACCCAGTACTTC; CDR3: CSGLAGGQETQYF
D: NA; J: TRBJ2-7; V: TRBV20-1; size: few; DNA: TGCAGTGCTACCGGCTCCTACGAGCAGTACTTC; CDR3: CSATGSYEQYF
D: NA; J: TRBJ2-7; V: TRBV7-2; size: NA; DNA: TGTGCCAGCAGCTTAGCCCCGACTGCCCTCTACGAGCAGTACTTC; CDR3: CASSLAPTALYEQYF
D: NA; J: TRBJ1-1; V: TRBV7-3; size: NA; DNA: TGTGCCAGCAGCTTAAACAGTAACACTGAAGCTTTCTTT; CDR3: CASSLNSNTEAFF
D: TRBD2; J: TRBJ2-3; V: TRBV30; size: NA; DNA: TGTGCCTGGAGAGACCCAACTAGCGGGAGTAGGAGAAGTAATTTCCACACAGATACGCAGTATTTT; CDR3: CAWRDPTSGSRRSNFHTDTQYF
D: TRBD1; J: TRBJ2-3; V: TRBV19; size: few; DNA: TGTGCCAGTAGTCCCGGACAGGGCACAGATACGCAGTATTTT; CDR3: CASSPGQGTDTQYF
D: NA; J: TRBJ2-1; V: TRBV5-4; size: NA; DNA: TGTGCCAGCAGCTTACACACAAACGCCTACAATGAGCAGTTCTTC; CDR3: CASSLHTNAYNEQFF
D: NA; J: TRBJ2-1; V: TRBV6-5; size: few; DNA: TGTGCCAGCAGTTCCCAGAGCGGAGGGCTTTACAATGAGCAGTTCTTC; CDR3: CASSSQSGGLYNEQFF
D: TRBD2; J: TRBJ2-3; V: TRBV18; size: NA; DNA: TGTGCCAGCTCACCTCTTTTCGGTAGCGGGAGCGGGGGCACAGATACGCAGTATTTT; CDR3: CASSPLFGSGSGGTDTQYF
D: TRBD2; J: TRBJ2-5; V: TRBV30; size: few; DNA: TGTGCCTGGGGTGGGGGACTAGCGGGAGGGCCTGGAGAGACCCAGTACTTC; CDR3: CAWGGGLAGGPGETQYF
D: NA; J: TRBJ2-5; V: TRBV30; size: NA; DNA: TGTGCCTGGAGTAGTAGCGATGAGACCCAGTACTTC; CDR3: CAWSSSDETQYF
D: NA; J: TRBJ1-2; V: TRBV18; size: NA; DNA: TGTGCCAGCTCACCATTGGGGGCGCTTAACTATGGCTACACCTTC; CDR3: CASSPLGALNYGYTF
D: NA; J: TRBJ2-5; V: TRBV19; size: NA; DNA: TGTGCCAGTAGTATAGGAAGGGGTGAACAAGAGACCCAGTACTTC; CDR3: CASSIGRGEQETQYF
D: NA; J: TRBJ1-4; V: TRBV30; size: few; DNA: TGTGCCTGGAGTATCGGGGCGGGGACTAATGAAAAACTGTTTTTT; CDR3: CAWSIGAGTNEKLFF
D: TRBD1; J: TRBJ1-1; V: TRBV29-1; size: few; DNA: TGCAGCGTCGGACAGGGGGCAGGTGAAGCTTTCTTT; CDR3: CSVGQGAGEAFF
D: NA; J: TRBJ2-1; V: TRBV9; size: few; DNA: TGTGCCAGCAGCGCCCGCACGCAGGGGCGTAAATCCTACAATGAGCAGTTCTTC; CDR3: CASSARTQGRKSYNEQFF
D: NA; J: TRBJ1-1; V: TRBV29-1; size: NA; DNA: TGCAGCGTTGAACTATTTGGGAGGGCGGACACTGAAGCTTTCTTT; CDR3: CSVELFGRADTEAFF
D: NA; J: TRBJ2-3; V: TRBV19; size: NA; DNA: TGTGCCAGTAAAGATACAGGGTTGAGCACAGATACGCAGTATTTT; CDR3: CASKDTGLSTDTQYF